This T cell receptor beta chain was captured by sequencing in a study of graft-versus-host responses after intestinal transplantation. Across the whole study: The transplants performed in recipients were multivisceral, liver-intestinal, or isolated intestinal.

This clone appeared once. Antigen unknown. Study-wide findings and caveats: Allografts of one patient group, those with graft-donor T cell macrochimerism, had high graft-versus-host to host-versus-graft clonal ratios. Early post-transplant HvG declines tracked with peak circulating GvH clone levels. GvH clones turned up in recipient marrow; some had shown up first in ileum or blood.

Assay used: immunoSEQ multiplex PCR; TCRdb lists only in-frame clones, some missing. The top ten clones hold about 0.34% of a sample with more than 75,000 clones, approximately 89% of them seen once. V was pared by 5 bases and J by 0 bases, with 8 bases between. The CDR3 spans 13 residues. Germline V gene lookup returns CDR1 SGHRS and CDR2 YFSETQ. The chain links TRBV5-1 to TRBJ1-2; no clear D. Sequencing was performed on unstimulated CD4+ T cells sorted from spleen or lymph node cells, taken before transplant. The sequence derives from a human donor who was the organ donor for an intestinal transplant. CDR3: CASSLGANYGYTF. DNA for the CDR3: TGCGCCAGCAGTCTAGGAGCTAACTATGGCTACACCTTC. The variable domain in full, completed from reference TRBV5-1 and TRBJ1-2, reads KAGVTQTPRYLIKTRGQQVTLSCSPISGHRSVSWYQQTPGQGLQFLFEYFSETQRNKGNFPGRFSGRQFSNSRSEMNVSTLELGDSALYLCASSLGANYGYTFGSGTRLTVV.